This entry features one TCR beta chain sequence. Its cognate antigen is unknown. The entry originates in a study of CD8 T cells in ankylosing spondylitis. The V and J ends lost 3 bases and 7 bases respectively, with 7 bases between them. The CDR3 is 12 residues long. Germline assignment: CDR1 LGHNA and CDR2 YNFKEQ. In making TCR beta libraries, quantitative 5'-RACE with molecular barcodes was used. Each CDR3 protein gets one entry after TCRdb re-called the 5' RACE reads with MiXCR. The sample contains about 150,000 distinct CDR3 sequences, under 55% of which appear only once. Overall study findings and caveats: Researchers report that disease-linked clones proved CD8+ and relatively rare in peripheral blood. Significant enrichment of disease-linked clones was reported in matched ankylosing spondylitis synovial fluid. Ankylosing spondylitis blood appeared to be characterized by a TCR beta motif of about 8 highly homologous variants.

The TCR was taken from a male donor with ankylosing spondylitis. J is TRBJ2-1 and V is TRBV4-2; D is possibly TRBD1 (5 bases). The material sequenced was synovial fluid, either unsorted or a sorted T cell fraction (not recorded which). The CDR3 loop reads CASSQYRNEQFF. In DNA form, the CDR3 reads TGTGCCAGCAGCCAGTACAGGAATGAGCAGTTCTTC.